This TCR beta chain appears in the sequencing data of a study of siplizumab effects on memory and regulatory T cells. General study findings and limits: No assignable naive or memory phenotype existed for roughly 80-97% of proliferating CD4+ or CD8+ clones. Apparently key alloresponse contributors, naive T cells also seemed more diverse than memory cells. With siplizumab, Treg-derived clones averaged roughly 69% of mappable alloreactive CD4+ clones, versus 26.9% in controls. Alloreactive clones mapping to unstimulated subsets formed only a minor fraction.

Generated by immunoSEQ multiplex PCR, the TCRdb table keeps only in-frame clones and is missing some. Found here are over 100,000 clones, approximately 90% of them singletons; the top ten hold about 0.75%. This clone appeared a single time. Antigen specificity is unknown. This CDR3 has 13 amino acids. Deletions cut 6 bases from V and 0 bases from J, with 8 bases between. Germline CDR1 reads MNHEY; CDR2 reads SVGAGI. The source material was Tregs sorted from blood. This chain connects TRBV6-5 to TRBJ1-1; D may be TRBD1 (6 bases). This sequence originates from a human donor in good health. In nucleotides, the CDR3 is TGTGCCAGCAGGGACAGCTTGAACACTGAAGCTTTCTTT. It specifies CASRDSLNTEAFF.